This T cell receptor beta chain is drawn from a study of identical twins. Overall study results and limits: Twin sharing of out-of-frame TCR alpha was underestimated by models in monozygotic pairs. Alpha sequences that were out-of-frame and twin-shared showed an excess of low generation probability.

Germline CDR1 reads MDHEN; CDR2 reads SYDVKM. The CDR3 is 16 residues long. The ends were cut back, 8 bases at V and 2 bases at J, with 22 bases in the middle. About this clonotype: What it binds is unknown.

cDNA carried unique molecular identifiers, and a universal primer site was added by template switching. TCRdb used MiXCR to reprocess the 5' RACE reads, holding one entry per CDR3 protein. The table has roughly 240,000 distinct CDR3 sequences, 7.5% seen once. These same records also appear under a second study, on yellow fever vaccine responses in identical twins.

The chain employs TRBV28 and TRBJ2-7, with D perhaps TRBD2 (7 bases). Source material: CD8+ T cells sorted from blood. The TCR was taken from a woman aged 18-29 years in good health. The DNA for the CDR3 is TGTGCCAGCGGTTCCCCGGTGGGGGGGCCTACCTACGAGCAGTACTTC. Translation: CASGSPVGGPTYEQYF.